This TCR beta chain was sequenced for a study of blood T cell repertoires in COVID-19. Per the original methods: Amplification of reference gene primers was used by the study to estimate nucleated cell counts. Sequencing used immunoSEQ multiplex PCR; TCRdb keeps in-frame clones, though not all of them. V, J and clone size are those of that table, while D and trimming were read from the DNA. The sample holds 250,000 to 350,000 clones, around 92% seen once. The V gene's germline CDR1 is SEHNR and CDR2 FQNEAQ (reference sequence). CDR3 length equals 15 residues. With 5 bases removed from V and 0 bases from J, the gap between germline ends came to 11 bases.

The clonotype originates from a man between 18 and 29 years old who had recovered from COVID-19. Sequencing was performed on peripheral blood. This chain connects TRBV7-9 to TRBJ2-1, with D possibly matching TRBD2 (6 bases). The CDR3 bases are TGTGCCAGCAGCCCCGCGGGATTCTCCTACAATGAGCAGTTCTTC. Protein sequence: CASSPAGFSYNEQFF.